The 6 T cell receptor beta chains presented below share a single source sample, sequenced in a study of blood T cell repertoires in COVID-19. TCRdb keeps only in-frame clones here, not all; method: immunoSEQ multiplex PCR. The sample records about 69,000 clones, 65% to 85% being singletons. The sequenced sample was peripheral blood. Receptors originate from a man in his 60s with acute or convalescent COVID-19.

This rearrangement joins TRBV9 to TRBJ1-3; TRBD1 matches 9 bases. V was pared by 3 bases and J by 2 bases, with 3 bases of the junction left unmatched. The CDR3 covers 15 residues. Looked up from germline, CDR1 is SGDLS and CDR2 is YYNGEE. Here the CDR3 reads CASSDWTGAGNTIYF. The DNA for the CDR3 is TGTGCCAGCAGCGACTGGACAGGGGCTGGAAACACCATATATTTT.

The chain employs TRBV24-1 and TRBJ1-5; 7 bases are shared with TRBD1. V trimming: 3 bases; J trimming: 3 bases; junction bases outside the gene matches: 7. Germline V gene data show CDR1 as KGHDR and CDR2 as SFDVKD. The CDR3 is made up of 16 amino acids. CDR3 amino acids: CATSDGRQGVNQPQHF. CDR3 nucleotide sequence: TGTGCCACCAGTGATGGGCGACAGGGAGTCAATCAGCCCCAGCATTTT.

The chain is built from TRBV3-1 (or the pseudogene TRBV3-2) and TRBJ2-7, with D possibly TRBD1 on 5 matching bases. Germline assignment: CDR1 LGHDT and CDR2 YNNKEL (reference sequence). The CDR3 consists of 13 residues. Trimming pared 1 base from V and 3 bases from J, leaving 7 bases between. The DNA for the CDR3 is TGTGCCAGCAGCCAAGGACAGCACTACGAGCAGTACTTC. Its translation is CASSQGQHYEQYF.

The V and J genes are TRBV27 and TRBJ1-5; perhaps TRBD1 as D (5 bases). The CDR3 extends over 15 amino acids. Germline V gives CDR1 MNHEY, CDR2 SMNVEV (reference sequence). Trimming stripped 6 bases from V and 4 bases from J, with 16 bases between. This chain's CDR3 is CASSQGLGTNQPQHF. DNA for the CDR3: TGTGCCAGCAGCCAGGGTTTGGGGACTAATCAGCCCCAGCATTTT.

CDR3 sequence (DNA): TGTGCCAGCAGCCAAGATTCTGATGAGCAGTTCTTC. Translating gives CASSQDSDEQFF. The gene calls are TRBV3-1 (or the pseudogene TRBV3-2) and TRBJ2-1; the D is unclear. Germline V gene data show CDR1 as LGHDT and CDR2 as YNNKEL (reference sequence). V shed 0 bases and J shed 8 bases, with 5 bases lying between them. The CDR3 runs to 12 residues.

The rearrangement joins TRBV5-1 to TRBJ2-2, with 9 bases that match TRBD1. The CDR3 runs to 16 residues. Germline V gene lookup returns CDR1 SGHRS and CDR2 YFSETQ. The V segment lost 0 bases and the J segment 7 bases; nucleotides outside the gene matches: 7. The CDR3 sequence: CASSLVGTGPGGELFF. The CDR3, as DNA: TGCGCCAGCAGCTTGGTCGGGACAGGGCCCGGCGGGGAGCTGTTTTTT.